The entry below gives a single TCR beta chain sequence along with its context. Antigen specificity is unknown. This specimen comes from a study of T cell repertoires in aging, cancer and after chemotherapy. Study summary: Around 8.8 million TCR reads were in the whole dataset.

V lost 4 bases, J lost 1 base, and 18 bases lay in between. The CDR3 sequence is 17 residues long. Germline V gives CDR1 MNHEY, CDR2 SMNVEV (reference sequence). Amplification of TCR beta used genomic DNA extracted from peripheral blood. A mixed TRB-A/B primer pool amplified rearranged TRB by multiplex touch-down PCR. TCRdb used MiXCR to reprocess the multiplex PCR reads, holding one entry per CDR3 protein. The table records nearly 5,000 distinct CDR3 sequences, 33% of them present only once. Study findings and constraints: In healthy donors, age-related TCR diversity loss mainly reflected lost richness. These repertoire data do not allow conclusions about immunological memory after chemotherapy. Age-matched healthy donors had significantly more diverse, less clonal blood TCR repertoires than untreated cancer patients.

The sample taken for sequencing was blood. This TCR came from a human donor with a blood cancer. The V and J genes are TRBV27 and TRBJ2-3, with D perhaps matching TRBD2 (6 bases). The CDR3 DNA reads as TGTGCCAGCAGTTGGGCCCAGTGGCGGGGCGGCACAGATACGCAGTATTTT. Encoded protein: CASSWAQWRGGTDTQYF.